This T cell receptor (beta chain) was recovered during a study of blood T cell repertoires in COVID-19. Study summary: In each case, the material was cDNA or gDNA derived from T cells, B-cell-depleted T cells, or PBMCs.

Original processing notes: By means of reference gene primer amplification, nucleated cell counts were estimated. Some clones are missing from TCRdb's copy, which holds only in-frame ones; the method was immunoSEQ multiplex PCR. V and J calls and clone size are those listed in that table; D and trimming were worked out from the DNA. The sample lists 240,000 or so clones, more than 80% occurring once. In Seattle, patients joined the study during active infection and were tracked longitudinally. Germline-derived CDR1 and CDR2 are SGHDT and YYEEEE. Trimming shortened V by 2 bases and J by 2 bases, and 11 bases separated the two germline ends. There are 14 residues in the CDR3.

The specimen sequenced was peripheral blood. The chain recombines TRBV5-6 with TRBJ2-7, with D possibly being TRBD1 (6 bases). The sequence was collected from a woman of 80 years or more with COVID-19, enrolled during active disease. The CDR3 DNA reads as TGTGCCAGCAGCTTAGTTGGACAGACCTACGAGCAGTACTTC. It codes for CASSLVGQTYEQYF.